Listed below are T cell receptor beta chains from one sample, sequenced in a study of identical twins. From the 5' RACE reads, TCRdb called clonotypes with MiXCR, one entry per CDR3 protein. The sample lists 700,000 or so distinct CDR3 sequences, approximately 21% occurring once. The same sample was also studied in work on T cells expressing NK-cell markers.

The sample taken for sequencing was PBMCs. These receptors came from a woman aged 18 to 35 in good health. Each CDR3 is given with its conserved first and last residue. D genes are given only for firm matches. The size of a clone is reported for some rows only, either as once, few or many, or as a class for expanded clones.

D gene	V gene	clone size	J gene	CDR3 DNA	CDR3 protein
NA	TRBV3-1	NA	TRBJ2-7	TGTACCAGCAGCCGAACGCGGGTTCTTGGGGAGCAGTACTTC	CTSSRTRVLGEQYF
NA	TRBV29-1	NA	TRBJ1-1	TGCAGCGTTGAGGTCAGGAGTTTACGGAACACTGAAGCTTTCTTT	CSVEVRSLRNTEAFF
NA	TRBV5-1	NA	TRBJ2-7	TGCGCCAGCAGCTTGAGGAACCTTGGGCCGACCTACGAGCAGTACTTC	CASSLRNLGPTYEQYF
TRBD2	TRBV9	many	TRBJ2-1	TGTGCCAGCAGCGAGTTGACTAGCGGAGACAATGAGCAGTTCTTC	CASSELTSGDNEQFF
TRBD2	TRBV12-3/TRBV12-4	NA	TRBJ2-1	TGTGCCAGCAGTCAAAACCGGCGGGGACTAGCGGGGGCGAAGGGTGAGCAGTTCTTC	CASSQNRRGLAGAKGEQFF
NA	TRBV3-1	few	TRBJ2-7	TGTGCCAGCAGCCATCCTGGACAGTACTACGAGCAGTACTTC	CASSHPGQYYEQYF
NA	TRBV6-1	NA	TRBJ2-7	TGTGCCAGCAGTCCCGGGGAAAGGAGGGGGAGAACCTACGAGCAGTACTTC	CASSPGERRGRTYEQYF
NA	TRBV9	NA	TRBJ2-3	TGTGCCAGCAGCGGACAGCCCACAGATACGCAGTATTTT	CASSGQPTDTQYF
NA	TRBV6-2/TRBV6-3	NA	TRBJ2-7	TGTGCCAGCAGCACCACCCCTCGGGGACGCTACGAGCAGTACTTC	CASSTTPRGRYEQYF
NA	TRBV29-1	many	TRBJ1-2	TGCAGCGCGAGGAGGGCTACTAACTATGGCTACACCTTC	CSARRATNYGYTF
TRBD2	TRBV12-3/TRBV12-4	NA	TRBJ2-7	TGTGCCAGCAGTTTCCAAGCGGGAGATGGAGAGCAGTACTTC	CASSFQAGDGEQYF
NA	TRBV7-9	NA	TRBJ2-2	TGTGCCAGCAGCTTAGCGCGACAACGAACGAACACCGGGGAGCTGTTTTTT	CASSLARQRTNTGELFF
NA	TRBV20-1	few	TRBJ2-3	TGCAGTGCTAAGGAGGGCACAGATACGCAGTATTTT	CSAKEGTDTQYF
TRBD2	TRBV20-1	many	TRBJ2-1	TGCAGTGCCCGGACTAGCGGGGGGAGGGAGCAGTTCTTC	CSARTSGGREQFF
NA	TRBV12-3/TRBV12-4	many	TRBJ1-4	TGTGCCAGCAGTTCTTCCAGGGGTGGTGAAAAACTGTTTTTT	CASSSSRGGEKLFF
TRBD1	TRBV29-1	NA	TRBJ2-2	TGCAGCGTCGGGGGACAGGGATCCACCGGGGAGCTGTTTTTT	CSVGGQGSTGELFF
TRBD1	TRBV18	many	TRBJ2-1	TGTGCCAGCTCCCTAAAAGGAGGGACAGGGGTCGGCAATGAGCAGTTCTTC	CASSLKGGTGVGNEQFF
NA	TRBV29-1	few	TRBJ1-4	TGCAGCGTCGCCCAGTTTGCAACTAATGAAAAACTGTTTTTT	CSVAQFATNEKLFF
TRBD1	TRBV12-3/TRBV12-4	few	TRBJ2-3	TGTGCCAGCAGCGCAACAGGGGATGGCACAGATACGCAGTATTTT	CASSATGDGTDTQYF
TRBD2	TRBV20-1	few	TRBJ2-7	TGCAGTGCTAGACGGCTAGCGGATACCTACGAGCAGTACTTC	CSARRLADTYEQYF
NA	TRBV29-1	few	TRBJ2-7	TGCAGCGTTGACTCCCGGGACTCCTACGAGCAGTACTTC	CSVDSRDSYEQYF
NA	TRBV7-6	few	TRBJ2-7	TGTGCCAGCAGCTTAAGTCCGACGGCGGACTACGAGCAGTACTTC	CASSLSPTADYEQYF
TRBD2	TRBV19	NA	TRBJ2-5	TGTGCCAGTTCAAAATCGGGGGGTCGGGAGACCCAGTACTTC	CASSKSGGRETQYF